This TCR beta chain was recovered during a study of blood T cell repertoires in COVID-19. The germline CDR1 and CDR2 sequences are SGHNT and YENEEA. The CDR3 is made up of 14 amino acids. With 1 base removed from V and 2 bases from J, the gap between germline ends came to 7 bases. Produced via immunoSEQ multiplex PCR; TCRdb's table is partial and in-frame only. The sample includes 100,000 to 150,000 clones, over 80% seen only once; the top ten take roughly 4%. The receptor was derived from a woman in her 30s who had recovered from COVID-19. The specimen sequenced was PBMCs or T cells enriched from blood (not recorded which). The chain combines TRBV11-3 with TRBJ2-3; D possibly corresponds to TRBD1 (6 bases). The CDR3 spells CASSLGGPTDTQYF. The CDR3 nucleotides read TGTGCCAGCAGCTTAGGGGGGCCCACAGATACGCAGTATTTT.